These 22 T cell receptor beta chains originate from one sample sequenced in a study of blood T cell repertoires in COVID-19. The method was immunoSEQ multiplex PCR; TCRdb's version includes in-frame clones alone and lacks a portion of them. This sample carries about 150,000 clones, 75% to 90% of them seen once, and the ten largest clones take around 6.5%. Sequenced: peripheral blood. These receptors were taken from an older man with acute or convalescent COVID-19.

The chain employs TRBV15 and TRBJ1-2; D remains unclear. CDR1 is LNHNV and CDR2 is YYDKDF in the germline V gene (reference sequence). The V gene lost 0 bases and the J gene lost 8 bases, with 10 bases spanning the gap. The CDR3 is made up of 13 amino acids. For the CDR3, the DNA is TGTGCCACCAGCAGAGATCTGTCAAGCGGCTACACCTTC. Residues: CATSRDLSSGYTF.

The gene calls are TRBV7-9 and TRBJ1-2; D may be TRBD1 (6 bases). V lost 5 bases, J lost 8 bases, and 21 bases lay in between. The CDR3 has 15 residues. Germline CDR1 is SEHNR and CDR2 is FQNEAQ (reference sequence). The CDR3 loop reads CASSNRDKAIVGYTF. CDR3 bases: TGTGCCAGCAGCAACCGGGACAAGGCCATTGTCGGCTACACCTTC.

The chain combines TRBV18 with TRBJ2-3; TRBD2 aligns across 10 bases. Germline V gene data show CDR1 as KGHSH and CDR2 as LQKENI. Trimming cost V 0 bases and J 5 bases; bases outside gene matches: 5. The CDR3 extends over 16 amino acids. The CDR3 bases are TGTGCCAGCTCACCACCTGGGACTAGCGTAGAAGATACGCAGTATTTT. Protein product: CASSPPGTSVEDTQYF. Supplemented by reference TRBV18 and TRBJ2-3, the full variable domain reads NAGVMQNPRHLVRRRGQEARLRCSPMKGHSHVYWYRQLPEEGLKFMVYLQKENIIDESGMPKERFSAEFPKEGPSILRIQQVVRGDSAAYFCASSPPGTSVEDTQYFGPGTRLTVL.

The chain has TRBV30 and TRBJ1-6; 8 bases agree with TRBD1. The CDR3 consists of 15 residues. V gave up 2 bases and J gave up 7 bases; unmatched junction bases: 7. The germline gives CDR1 GTSNPN, CDR2 SVGIG (reference sequence). The CDR3 loop reads CAWSLTGQGNSPLHF. The CDR3 bases are TGTGCCTGGAGTCTAACCGGACAGGGCAATTCACCCCTCCACTTT.

The chain carries TRBV4-2 and TRBJ2-1; 9 bases line up with TRBD2. This CDR3 has 19 residues. With V trimmed by 0 bases and J by 5 bases, 14 bases remained unmatched. Germline V gives CDR1 LGHNA, CDR2 YNFKEQ. The CDR3 loop is CASSQDLTSGYINDNEQFF. The DNA for the CDR3 is TGTGCCAGCAGCCAAGACTTGACTAGCGGATATATTAACGACAATGAGCAGTTCTTC.

The V and J genes are TRBV10-1 and TRBJ1-3; possible D gene TRBD1, 5 bases. CDR3 size: 13 residues. Trimming pared 7 bases from V and 0 bases from J, leaving 7 bases between. Germline CDR1 and CDR2: WNHNN and SYGVQD (reference sequence). In nucleotides, the CDR3 is TGCGCCAGCATGGACACCTCTGGAAACACCATATATTTT. Its protein product is CASMDTSGNTIYF.

V gene TRBV20-1 combines with J gene TRBJ1-5; maybe TRBD1 (6 bases). Trimming pared 3 bases from V and 2 bases from J, leaving 17 bases between. The CDR3 spans 16 residues. Germline CDR1 reads DFQATT; CDR2 reads SNEGSKA (reference sequence). The CDR3 loop is CSASGGATTGNQPQHF. The CDR3 DNA sequence: TGCAGTGCTAGTGGGGGCGCTACGACGGGCAATCAGCCCCAGCATTTT.

This clone was seen a handful of times. This rearrangement joins TRBV7-3 to TRBJ2-1; 7 bases fit TRBD1. V was pared by 7 bases and J by 0 bases, with 12 bases of the junction left unmatched. The germline V gene has CDR1 SGHTA and CDR2 FQGTGA. The CDR3 contains 17 residues. The CDR3 region is CASNTEGGAASYNEQFF. The CDR3 DNA reads as TGTGCCAGCAACACCGAAGGGGGCGCGGCCTCCTACAATGAGCAGTTCTTC.

V usage is TRBV28 and J usage is TRBJ2-7; D is perhaps TRBD2 (5 bases). This CDR3 is built from 14 residues. Trimming took off 4 bases at V and 6 bases at J, with 16 bases between the two ends. Germline V gives CDR1 MDHEN, CDR2 SYDVKM. The CDR3 DNA is TGTGCCAGCAGTTCAGGAGGAGCTGTAAGCGAGCAGTACTTC. Residues: CASSSGGAVSEQYF.

The chain is built from TRBV7-2 and TRBJ2-1, with TRBD2 identical over 10 bases. V lost 7 bases to trimming and J lost 0 bases; unmatched junction nucleotides: 6. The CDR3 loop spans 16 amino acids. CDR1 is SGHTA and CDR2 is FQGNSA in the germline V gene. This chain's CDR3 is CASTNGLAVSYNEQFF. The CDR3 DNA reads TGTGCCAGCACCAATGGACTAGCGGTCTCCTACAATGAGCAGTTCTTC.

The genes are TRBV2 and TRBJ2-2; D gene unclear. The CDR3 is made up of 13 amino acids. Trimming shortened V by 7 bases and J by 4 bases, and 10 bases separated the two germline ends. Germline CDR1 reads SNHLY; CDR2 reads FYNNEI. The CDR3 sequence: CASTKLPTGELFF. CDR3 sequence (DNA): TGTGCCAGCACTAAGTTACCCACCGGGGAGCTGTTTTTT.

V gene TRBV30 combines with J gene TRBJ1-1, with unresolved D. Trimming took 7 bases from V and 0 from J, leaving 15 bases between them. The V gene's germline CDR1 is GTSNPN and CDR2 SVGIG (reference sequence). This CDR3 is 14 amino acids long. The CDR3 DNA reads TGTGCCTTGGGCCCCGGAGCACTGAACACTGAAGCTTTCTTT. Protein product: CALGPGALNTEAFF.

This chain connects TRBV20-1 to TRBJ2-1, with 7 bases lining up with TRBD2. Germline CDR1 and CDR2: DFQATT and SNEGSKA (reference sequence). This CDR3 contains 11 residues. Germline trimming cut 5 bases from V and 10 bases from J; bases unmatched to any gene: 5. The CDR3 nucleotides read TGCAGTGCTCAACTAGCGCCAGAGCAGTTCTTC. Amino acid sequence: CSAQLAPEQFF.

The V gene is TRBV18, the J gene TRBJ1-4; a possible D gene is TRBD1 (6 bases). V was trimmed by 8 bases and J by 7 bases, leaving 14 bases between them. The CDR3 runs to 13 residues. The germline V gene encodes CDR1 KGHSH and CDR2 LQKENI. CDR3 DNA: TGTGCCAGCCAGGACAGCCGGGGTGAAAAACTGTTTTTT. Protein product: CASQDSRGEKLFF.

The V and J genes are TRBV28 and TRBJ2-7; 10 bases align to TRBD1. Germline assignment: CDR1 MDHEN and CDR2 SYDVKM. After removal of 4 bases from V and 11 bases from J, the junction contained 5 bases not matched to a gene. CDR3 size: 12 residues. The CDR3 coding sequence is TGTGCCAGCAGTTCGCCGGACAGGGGGGAGTACTTC. Translation: CASSSPDRGEYF.

V and J are TRBV7-9 and TRBJ2-7; TRBD1 agrees at 8 bases. V was clipped by 4 bases and J by 0 bases; unmatched bases: 11. In germline, CDR1 is SEHNR, CDR2 FQNEAQ (reference sequence). CDR3 length: 17 residues. The CDR3 DNA reads as TGTGCCAGCAGCTCCCTACAGGGACAGGAGAGCTCCTACGAGCAGTACTTC. It is translated as CASSSLQGQESSYEQYF.

In DNA form, the CDR3 reads TGCAGCGTTGGACCTAGCGGGGGGTTGGAGACCCAGTACTTC. Residues: CSVGPSGGLETQYF. The chain joins TRBV29-1 to TRBJ2-5; 11 bases map to TRBD2. Trimming at V came to 4 bases and at J to 5 bases, leaving 6 bases not matched to a gene. Germline V gene lookup returns CDR1 SQVTM and CDR2 ANQGSEA. This CDR3 contains 14 residues.

This chain uses TRBV3-1 (or the pseudogene TRBV3-2) with TRBJ2-7; D unclear. Trimming cost V 2 bases and J 2 bases, with 10 bases left between them. The CDR3 is 14 residues long. Germline V lookup: CDR1 LGHDT, CDR2 YNNKEL (reference sequence). The CDR3 loop is CASSQSGPTYEQYF. The CDR3, as DNA: TGTGCCAGCAGCCAATCTGGGCCTACCTACGAGCAGTACTTC.

CDR3 nucleotides: TGTGCCAGCAGCGTAGACCAGGGGGGAAACACCATATATTTT. It is translated as CASSVDQGGNTIYF. The chain has TRBV9 and TRBJ1-3, with TRBD1 as a possible D gene (6 bases). The CDR3 covers 14 residues. From germline, CDR1 is SGDLS and CDR2 YYNGEE. Between the trimmed V and J ends, which lost 0 bases and 4 bases, there was a span of 8 bases. Full variable domain (outside the CDR3, taken from reference TRBV9 and TRBJ1-3): DSGVTQTPKHLITATGQRVTLRCSPRSGDLSVYWYQQSLDQGLQFLIQYYNGEERAKGNILERFSAQQFPDLHSELNLSSLELGDSALYFCASSVDQGGNTIYFGEGSWLTVV.

This clone has just a few counts. The chain couples TRBV18 to TRBJ1-1; 9 bases are shared with TRBD1. There are 15 residues in the CDR3. The germline CDR1 and CDR2 sequences are KGHSH and LQKENI. V shed 3 bases and J 7 bases; nucleotides not matched to a gene: 9. CDR3 protein: CASSPRTGVADEAFF. DNA of the CDR3: TGTGCCAGCTCACCTAGGACAGGGGTGGCCGATGAAGCTTTCTTT.

The sample holds one count of this clone. J is TRBJ1-2 and V is TRBV18, with D hard to call. Trimming shortened V by 6 bases and J by 1 base, and 9 bases separated the two germline ends. The CDR3 has 13 amino acids. Germline CDR1 is KGHSH and CDR2 is LQKENI. The CDR3 sequence: CASSLDLNYGYTF. CDR3 nucleotides: TGTGCCAGCTCGCTAGACCTTAACTATGGCTACACCTTC.

The CDR3 reads CASALSGTGRFISPLHF. In DNA form, the CDR3 reads TGTGCCAGTGCCCTTTCCGGGACAGGGCGGTTTATTTCACCCCTCCACTTT. This chain joins TRBV19 and TRBJ1-6; 9 nucleotides agree with TRBD1. The CDR3 contains 17 residues. The J segment lost 9 bases and the V segment lost 8 bases, leaving 17 bases of the junction unmatched. Per germline, CDR1 LNHDA and CDR2 SQIVND (reference sequence).